This is a list of T cell receptor beta chains from one sample in a study of response to subunit inactivated influenza vaccine. MiXCR, applied by TCRdb to the RT-PCR reads, yields one record per CDR3 protein. The sample contains about 650,000 distinct CDR3 sequences, about 14% of which appear only once. The sample in question was PBMCs from blood, obtained around two weeks before vaccination. These receptors came from a man in his forties or fifties who received an inactivated influenza vaccine. Each CDR3 is given with its conserved first and last residue. Each record gives: V gene, clone size, D gene, J gene, CDR3 DNA, CDR3 protein. A D gene is named only where the DNA matches it firmly. A row's size may be missing; if present it is once, few, many or a size class.

>TRBV28|many|-|TRBJ2-1
TGTGCCAGCAGTTTAACGAGGGGTAGCTCCTACAATGAGCAGTTCTTC
CASSLTRGSSYNEQFF
>TRBV15|-|-|TRBJ2-3
TGTGCCACCAGCAGAGATCGCGTAGCCACAGATACGCAGTATTTT
CATSRDRVATDTQYF
>TRBV5-1|many|TRBD1|TRBJ2-7
TGCGCCAGCAGCTTGAGTGGGACAGGGGGCGACGAGCAGTACTTC
CASSLSGTGGDEQYF
>TRBV7-9|-|-|TRBJ2-3
TGTGCCAGCAGCTATCAGGCCCGCACAGATACGCAGTATTTT
CASSYQARTDTQYF
>TRBV6-6|-|-|TRBJ1-6
TGTGCCAGCAGAGGGGACGGCGGAGCCCTCCACTTT
CASRGDGGALHF
>TRBV4-2|-|-|TRBJ2-7
TGTGCCAGCAGCCAAGACGTCAATTACGAGCAGTACTTC
CASSQDVNYEQYF
>TRBV7-2|few|-|TRBJ1-4
TGTGCCAGCAGCTTCAATGGGGTACAAAATGAAAAACTGTTTTTT
CASSFNGVQNEKLFF
>TRBV6-5|-|TRBD1|TRBJ2-7
TGTGCCAGCAGTTACTTTAAACAGGGGGAGCAGTACTTC
CASSYFKQGEQYF
>TRBV7-3|-|-|TRBJ2-1
TGTGCCAGCAGCTCAGGACAAGCAGGGTTGCAGTTCTTC
CASSSGQAGLQFF
>TRBV5-1|many|TRBD2|TRBJ2-1
TGCGCCAGCACTACTAGCGGGGGGCTATCCTACAATGAGCAGTTCTTC
CASTTSGGLSYNEQFF
>TRBV6-2/TRBV6-3|-|-|TRBJ2-2
TGTGCCAGCAAGGGGCCTAAGACAGAGATAACCGAGCTGTTTTTT
CASKGPKTEITELFF
>TRBV29-1|-|-|TRBJ1-2
TGCAGCGTTGATTCGGGGATTGGCTATGGCTACACCTTC
CSVDSGIGYGYTF
>TRBV20-1|many|-|TRBJ2-1
TGCAGTGCTATAGACAGGTTCGATGAGCAGTTCTTC
CSAIDRFDEQFF
>TRBV7-9|-|TRBD2|TRBJ2-5
TGTGCCAGCAGCTTAGAGAGTACTAGCGGTGCGGGAGAGACCCAGTACTTC
CASSLESTSGAGETQYF
>TRBV14|few|-|TRBJ1-1
TGTGCCAGCAGCCAAGATTACGCTACCAGGAACACTGAAGCTTTCTTT
CASSQDYATRNTEAFF
>TRBV5-6|-|TRBD2|TRBJ2-5
TGTGCCAGCAGCCCACGGACTAGCGGGATCGGAAAGACCCAGTACTTC
CASSPRTSGIGKTQYF
>TRBV7-9|once|-|TRBJ2-2
TGTGCCAGCAGCCAACAATCTCGGGAGCTGTTTTTT
CASSQQSRELFF
>TRBV29-1|many|-|TRBJ2-2
TGCAGCGTTGAGGTGCGCTCAGCGGGGAACACCGGGGAGCTGTTTTTT
CSVEVRSAGNTGELFF
>TRBV20-1|few|TRBD1|TRBJ1-5
TGCAGTGCTCCCCCCGGGACAGGGCTAGATCAGCCCCAGCATTTT
CSAPPGTGLDQPQHF
>TRBV6-5|-|TRBD1|TRBJ1-3
TGTGCCAGCAGTTTTACCCCGGGACAGCCGTTCTTCTCTGGAAACACCATATATTTT
CASSFTPGQPFFSGNTIYF
>TRBV20-1|-|-|TRBJ2-4
TGCAGTGCTAGTCAGTTTAGTCCGTTTCTAGCCAAAGACATTCAGTACTTC
CSASQFSPFLAKDIQYF
>TRBV10-3|few|-|TRBJ1-4
TGTGCCATCAGTGAGTCATTGGAGGTCTCGGCTGAAAAACTGTTTTTT
CAISESLEVSAEKLFF
>TRBV5-1|-|-|TRBJ1-2
TGCGCCAGCAGCTCCTTAAACCTGGGACGGGACTATGGCTACACCTTC
CASSSLNLGRDYGYTF
>TRBV6-1|-|TRBD1|TRBJ2-2
TGTGCCAGCAGTCCTCGGGACAGGAGATCCGGGGAGCTGTTTTTT
CASSPRDRRSGELFF
>TRBV5-6|few|-|TRBJ1-1
TGTGCCAGCAGCTTGGGGGCGAGATCTGAAGCTTTCTTT
CASSLGARSEAFF
>TRBV20-1|few|-|TRBJ1-1
TGCAGTGCCCAACTTAGGCGACGGCAGAACACTGAAGCTTTCTTT
CSAQLRRRQNTEAFF
>TRBV7-2|few|-|TRBJ1-3
TGTGCCAGCAGCTTACCCCGGGACGCTGGAAACACCATATATTTT
CASSLPRDAGNTIYF
>TRBV12-3/TRBV12-4|-|-|TRBJ1-2
TGTGCCAGCAGTTTCCGGTTAGGAGGCTACACCTTC
CASSFRLGGYTF
>TRBV5-8|-|TRBD2|TRBJ2-3
TGTGCCAGCAGCCCAGAACTAGCGGGAGTGGCAGATACGCAGTATTTT
CASSPELAGVADTQYF
>TRBV7-9|many|-|TRBJ2-3
TGTGCCAGCAGCTTTTATGAGCAGGCAGATACGCAGTATTTT
CASSFYEQADTQYF
>TRBV13|few|TRBD1|TRBJ2-2
TGTGCCAGCAGCACGGGACAGGCTCCCACCGGGGAGCTGTTTTTT
CASSTGQAPTGELFF
>TRBV29-1|many|TRBD2|TRBJ2-3
TGCAGCGTCGCAGCGGGAGATATCACAGATACGCAGTATTTT
CSVAAGDITDTQYF